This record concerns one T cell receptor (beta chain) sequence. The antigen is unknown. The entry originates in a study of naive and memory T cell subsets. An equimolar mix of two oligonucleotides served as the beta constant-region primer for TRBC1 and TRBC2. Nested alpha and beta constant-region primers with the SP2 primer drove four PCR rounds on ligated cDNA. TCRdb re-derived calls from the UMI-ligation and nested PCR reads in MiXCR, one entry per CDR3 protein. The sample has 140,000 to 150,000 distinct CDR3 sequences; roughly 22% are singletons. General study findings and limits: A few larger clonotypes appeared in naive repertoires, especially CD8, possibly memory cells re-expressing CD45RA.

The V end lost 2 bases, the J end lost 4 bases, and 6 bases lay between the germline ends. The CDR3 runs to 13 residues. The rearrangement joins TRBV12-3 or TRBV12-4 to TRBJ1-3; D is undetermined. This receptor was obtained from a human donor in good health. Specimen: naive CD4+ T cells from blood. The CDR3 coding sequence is TGTGCCAGCAGTTTAACTTCCGGAAACACCATATATTTT. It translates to CASSLTSGNTIYF.